The 20 T cell receptor beta chains listed next were all sequenced from one sample in a study of metastatic and nonmetastatic thyroid tumors. Each patient went into thyroid surgery without having received any treatment. TCRdb reassembled clones from the PCR reads with MiXCR. Here the sample spans about 47,000 clones, around 23% being singletons. Sequencing was carried out using blood. Source of these receptors: a male donor with papillary thyroid cancer or a benign thyroid nodule (not recorded which). Some clones in this sample may be carry-over from other donors' samples.

This clone was recorded many times. The chain combines TRBV7-3 with TRBJ1-6, with 8 bases matching TRBD1. V lost 5 bases to trimming and J lost 0 bases; unmatched junction nucleotides: 12. Germline-derived CDR1 and CDR2 are SGHTA and FQGTGA. The CDR3 runs 19 residues. CDR3 sequence reads: CASSIRGQAGSSYNSPLHF. The DNA for the CDR3 is TGTGCCAGCAGCATCCGGGGACAGGCCGGGAGCTCCTATAATTCACCCCTCCACTTT. Full variable domain (rest looked up from reference TRBV7-3 and TRBJ1-6): GAGVSQTPSNKVTEKGKYVELRCDPISGHTALYWYRQSLGQGPEFLIYFQGTGAADDSGLPNDRFFAVRPEGSVSTLKIQRTERGDSAVYLCASSIRGQAGSSYNSPLHFGNGTRLTVT.

The chain has TRBV6-1 and TRBJ2-7; D ambiguous. V was trimmed by 7 bases and J by 4 bases, leaving 8 bases between them. The germline V gene has CDR1 MNHNS and CDR2 SASEGT. The CDR3 length is 11 residues. Written as DNA, the CDR3 is TGTGCCAGCATCCCCTCGTACGAGCAGTACTTC. Translation gives CASIPSYEQYF.

The table lists this clone with a few counts. The rearrangement links TRBV30 to TRBJ2-2; D may be TRBD1 (5 bases). The V end was cut by 3 bases, the J end by 7 bases, with 18 bases between. CDR3 length: 15 residues. Germline V lookup: CDR1 GTSNPN, CDR2 SVGIG (reference sequence). The CDR3 DNA reads as TGTGCCTGGAGGAGCCGGCAGGGTTTAAGCGGGGAGCTGTTTTTT. Protein product: CAWRSRQGLSGELFF.

This clone was counted between two and nine times. The V gene is TRBV15, the J gene TRBJ2-7; TRBD2 matches at 7 bases. The CDR3 totals 13 residues. From germline, CDR1 is LNHNV and CDR2 YYDKDF (reference sequence). J was trimmed by 2 bases and V by 3 bases; bases with no gene match: 1. CDR3 in amino acids: CATSSRGAYEQYF. CDR3 in DNA: TGTGCCACCAGCAGCCGGGGGGCCTACGAGCAGTACTTC.

The sample holds many counts of this clone. V usage is TRBV5-6 and J usage is TRBJ2-3; unclear D gene. CDR1 is SGHDT and CDR2 is YYEEEE in the germline V gene. Trimming took off 0 bases at V and 0 bases at J, with 5 bases between the two ends. This CDR3 region has 14 residues. CDR3 sequence reads: CASSLGGSTDTQYF. As DNA, the CDR3 is TGTGCCAGCAGCTTGGGTGGTAGCACAGATACGCAGTATTTT.

V usage is TRBV30 and J usage is TRBJ1-2; D remains unclear. The CDR3 runs to 11 residues. V lost 0 bases, J lost 5 bases, and 4 bases lay in between. Germline V lookup: CDR1 GTSNPN, CDR2 SVGIG (reference sequence). Here the CDR3 reads CAWSVLYGYTF. CDR3 DNA sequence: TGTGCCTGGAGTGTACTATATGGCTACACCTTC.

CDR3 loop: CASSLAQLNPYGYTF. The CDR3, as DNA: TGTGCCAGCAGCTTAGCACAGCTCAACCCCTATGGCTACACCTTC. The chain couples TRBV7-9 to TRBJ1-2; D is undetermined. The CDR3 runs to 15 residues. V lost 0 bases, J lost 4 bases, and 12 bases lay in between. Germline V gene sequence: CDR1 SEHNR, CDR2 FQNEAQ (reference sequence).

This clone was seen at least ten times. The chain links TRBV20-1 to TRBJ1-2; 11 bases are shared with TRBD1. This CDR3 is 16 amino acids long. Trimming at V came to 6 bases and at J to 6 bases, leaving 15 bases not matched to a gene. Looked up from germline, CDR1 is DFQATT and CDR2 is SNEGSKA (reference sequence). The CDR3 loop reads CSAPPRGTGGGDGYTF. DNA for the CDR3: TGCAGTGCACCGCCCCGAGGGACAGGGGGGGGAGATGGCTACACCTTC.

This clone was recorded at least ten times. The chain is built from TRBV6-1 and TRBJ1-4; the D is unclear. Germline CDR1 is MNHNS and CDR2 is SASEGT. Trimming left V 7 bases short and J 4 bases short, with 16 bases between. The CDR3 is 15 residues long. Here the CDR3 DNA reads TGTGCCAGCAAGGTCGAGCCGCCTTATAATGAAAAACTGTTTTTT. It specifies CASKVEPPYNEKLFF.

In this sample, this clone turned up many times. The genes are TRBV7-2 and TRBJ2-2; the D gene is possibly TRBD2 (5 bases). This CDR3 spans 11 amino acids. V lost 4 bases and J 9 bases, leaving 6 bases between the germline ends. The germline V gene encodes CDR1 SGHTA and CDR2 FQGNSA. The CDR3 region is CASSSGRELFF. The CDR3 DNA reads as TGTGCCAGCAGCTCCGGGAGGGAGCTGTTTTTT.

This clone was observed many times. V and J are TRBV3-1 and TRBJ2-3; TRBD2 is a possible D gene (5 bases). CDR1 and CDR2 from the germline V gene are LGHDT and YNNKEL (reference sequence). CDR3 length equals 16 residues. V lost 2 bases and J lost 5, with 17 bases in between. The CDR3 region has the DNA TGTGCCAGCAGCCAAACACCCGAGCGGATCGGAGATACGCAGTATTTT. Its protein product is CASSQTPERIGDTQYF.

This clone has just one count. This chain joins TRBV11-1 and TRBJ2-4; perhaps TRBD1 as D (6 bases). TRBJ2-1 matches the DNA end more closely, so the J call is doubtful. The CDR3 contains 17 residues. CDR1 and CDR2 from the germline V gene are SGHAT and FQDESV (reference sequence). The CDR3 DNA is TGTGCCAGCAGCTACCCATTGGGGACAAGCCTTAAGGATGAGCAGTTCTTC. Amino acids: CASSYPLGTSLKDEQFF.

V is TRBV6-9 and J is TRBJ2-3; D might be TRBD1 or TRBD2, each matching 6 bases. The length of the CDR3 is 13 residues. Germline V gene lookup returns CDR1 MNHGY and CDR2 SVAAGI. The V and J ends lost 3 bases and 6 bases respectively, with 10 bases between them. CDR3 nucleotide sequence: TGTGCCAGCAGTTACCAGGGGAGGGATACGCAGTATTTT. Amino acid sequence: CASSYQGRDTQYF.

This clone was observed many times. The chain joins TRBV5-1 to TRBJ2-7; TRBD1 might be the D (5 bases). Trimming removed 5 bases from V and 5 bases from J, with 14 bases in between. In germline, CDR1 is SGHRS, CDR2 YFSETQ. The CDR3 covers 13 residues. CDR3 DNA: TGCGCCAGCAGGAATCAGGGATATAACGAGCAGTACTTC. Translation gives CASRNQGYNEQYF.

There are many counts of this clone. The V and J genes are TRBV5-1 and TRBJ1-3, with D hard to call. The germline V and J ends were trimmed by 4 bases and 5 bases, with 10 bases remaining between them. The CDR3 contains 13 residues. Germline values: CDR1 SGHRS, CDR2 YFSETQ. The CDR3 DNA reads as TGCGCCAGCAGCGCGGACTTTAGAAACACCATATATTTT. This gives the protein CASSADFRNTIYF.

The table lists this clone with many counts. This CDR3 reads CASSPLGQGALTEAFF. CDR3 nucleotide sequence: TGTGCCAGCTCACCCCTCGGACAGGGGGCTCTCACTGAAGCTTTCTTT. The gene calls are TRBV18 and TRBJ1-1; TRBD1 agrees at 11 bases. CDR3 length: 16 residues. V lost 3 bases to trimming and J lost 4 bases; unmatched junction nucleotides: 7. Germline V gives CDR1 KGHSH, CDR2 LQKENI.

At least ten counts were recorded for this clone. The chain has TRBV5-5 and TRBJ2-3; 9 bases match TRBD2. The CDR3 has 15 residues. Trimming took 3 bases from V and 0 from J; bases not matched to a gene: 2. CDR1 and CDR2 (germline): SGHKS, YYEKEE (reference sequence). CDR3 residues: CASSSLAGSTDTQYF. CDR3 DNA sequence: TGTGCCAGCAGCTCACTAGCGGGTAGCACAGATACGCAGTATTTT.

Comment on this clone: One end of the junction is discordant with germline, which a read error may explain. The chain carries TRBV6-1 and TRBJ2-1; 7 bases are a match to TRBD2. Germline V gene lookup returns CDR1 MNHNS and CDR2 SASEGT. CDR3 length equals 16 residues. This chain's CDR3 is CASREEEGGAYNEQFF. For the CDR3, the DNA is TGTGCCAGCAGAGAAGAGGAGGGAGGGGCCTACAATGAGCAGTTCTTC.

This rearrangement joins TRBV6-2 or TRBV6-3 to TRBJ2-7, with D perhaps matching TRBD1 (5 bases). Per germline, CDR1 MNHEY and CDR2 SVGEGT. The V end lost 5 bases, the J end lost 3 bases, and 14 bases lay between the germline ends. The length of the CDR3 is 14 residues. The DNA of the CDR3 is TGTGCCAGCAGTCAGACAGTGATCCGCTACGAGCAGTACTTC. Translating it yields CASSQTVIRYEQYF.

In its sample, this clone was seen many times. The sample contains more than one DNA sequence encoding this CDR3. The chain carries TRBV27 and TRBJ2-1, with no clear D. The CDR3 totals 13 residues. Trimming left V 5 bases short and J 6 bases short, with 11 bases between. CDR1 and CDR2 (germline): MNHEY, SMNVEV (reference sequence). CDR3 sequence: CASSPPQSNEQFF. CDR3 DNA: TGTGCCAGCAGTCCTCCACAGAGCAATGAGCAGTTCTTC.